The clone carrying this T cell receptor beta chain has a handful of counts. Its antigen is still unknown. This sample was taken from a study of T-cell reconstitution after alpha-beta-depleted transplantation in children. General study points: Certain patients had high TCRbeta diversity at day 60, and it came from recipient T cells and thymic progenitors that survived. By about two months after transplant, alpha-beta T cells reportedly arose from several hundred graft clones that had expanded. Once a year had passed after transplant, T-cell counts and diversity came mostly from newly produced T cells.

The authors prepared the TCRbeta library with unique molecular identifiers. Each CDR3 protein is one row after TCRdb ran MiXCR on the PCR reads. The data hold about 210,000 distinct CDR3 sequences, with under 20% observed a single time. Trimming removed 5 bases at V and 5 bases at J, with 15 bases between. The CDR3 totals 15 residues. V and J are TRBV12-3 or TRBV12-4 and TRBJ1-4; possibly TRBD1 for D (5 bases). This specimen was PBMCs, mostly from graft donor cells, taken 360 days after TCRalphabeta/CD19-depleted stem cell transplant. The sequence derives from a male patient aged 2-15 years who had a stem cell transplant for acute lymphoblastic leukemia, so the T cells may come from the graft donor. CDR3 sequence reads: CASSPQPGPNEKLFF. The DNA for the CDR3 is TGTGCCAGCAGTCCCCAACCGGGGCCCAATGAAAAACTGTTTTTT.